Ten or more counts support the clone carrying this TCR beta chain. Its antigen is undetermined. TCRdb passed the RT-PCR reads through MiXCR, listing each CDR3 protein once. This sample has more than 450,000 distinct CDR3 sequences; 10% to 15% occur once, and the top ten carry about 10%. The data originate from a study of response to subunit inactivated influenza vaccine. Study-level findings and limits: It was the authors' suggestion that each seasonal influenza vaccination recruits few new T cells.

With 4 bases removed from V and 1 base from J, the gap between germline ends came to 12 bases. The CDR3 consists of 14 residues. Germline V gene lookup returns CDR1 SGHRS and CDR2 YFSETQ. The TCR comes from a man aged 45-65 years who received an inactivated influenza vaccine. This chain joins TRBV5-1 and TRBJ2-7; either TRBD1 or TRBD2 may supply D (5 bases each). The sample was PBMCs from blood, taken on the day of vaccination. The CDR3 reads CASSHAGTSYEQYF. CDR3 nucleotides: TGCGCCAGCAGCCACGCAGGGACGTCCTACGAGCAGTACTTC.